A selection of T cell receptor beta chains follows, all from one sample in a study of shared clonotypes between healthy human individuals. Sequenced by immunoSEQ multiplex PCR; TCRdb stores in-frame clones only, minus some. The data show about 2.3 million clones, about nine tenths seen once. The sample was naive CD4+ T cells from PBMCs. Receptor source: a man between 18 and 29 years old in good health. Some clones in this sample may be carry-over from other donors' samples. Both conserved end residues are part of each CDR3. D genes are given only for firm matches. Not all rows give a size; the values are once, few, many and, for expanded clones, a class.

NA	TRBJ2-3	TRBV20-1	NA	TGCAGTGCTCCCGATACGCAGTATTTT	CSAPDTQYF
TRBD1	TRBJ1-2	TRBV19	NA	TGTGCCAGTAGGTGGACAGGGGGCGATTCTGGCTACACCTTC	CASRWTGGDSGYTF
NA	TRBJ1-4	TRBV6-1	NA	TGTGCCAGCAGTGAGGGCCGGGCCAACAATGAAAAACTGTTTTTT	CASSEGRANNEKLFF
TRBD1	TRBJ2-7	TRBV28	NA	TGTGCCCACGGGGTAGGGACAGGGGACGAGCAGTACTTC	CAHGVGTGDEQYF
NA	TRBJ1-1	TRBV5-1	NA	TGCGCCAGCAGCTCCCTAGGGGGCACTGAAGCTTTCTTT	CASSSLGGTEAFF
NA	TRBJ1-5	TRBV5-8	NA	TGTGCCAGCAGCTTGGGAAGGTCCCACGGGTCGTGGCCCCAGCATTTT	CASSLGRSHGSWPQHF
NA	TRBJ2-7	TRBV27	once	TGTGCCAGCAGCCGGGCCTCACGGTACGAGCAGTACTTC	CASSRASRYEQYF
NA	TRBJ1-5	TRBV7-2	NA	TGTGCCAGCAGAGAAACAAATAGCAATCAGCCCCAGCATTTT	CASRETNSNQPQHF
NA	TRBJ2-4	TRBV10-3	NA	TGTGCCATCAGTGAATATACGGACCGATCCCGATACTTC	CAISEYTDRSRYF
NA	TRBJ1-4	TRBV5-6	NA	TGTGCCAGCAGCGGGCAGACAACTCCAAATGAAAAACTGTTTTTT	CASSGQTTPNEKLFF
NA	TRBJ1-2	TRBV18	NA	TGTGCCAGCTCACCGGCGGAGGTCTATGGCTACACCTTC	CASSPAEVYGYTF